This TCR beta chain is from a study of CD8+ T cells in alopecia areata. A note on this clone: What it recognizes is unknown.

Notes on the study in general: The presence of one nonresponder keeps the tie between baseline CD8+ expansion and response uncertain. Greater clonality was observed in lesional scalp samples, especially alopecia totalis/universalis, versus normal scalp.

It was cDNA, reverse transcribed from extracted RNA, that served as the sequencing template. Here immunoSEQ multiplex PCR was the method, and the copy in TCRdb shows in-frame clones only, minus some. The sample lists 90,000 to 120,000 clones, over 80% occurring once. Treatment indicated: oral pan-JAK inhibitor, 5-10 mg twice daily. Sequencing was performed on CD8+ T cells sorted from blood, taken at week 24, from a patient treated with tofacitinib. This TCR came from a human donor with alopecia areata.

CDR3: CASGTYEGGYF. CDR3 DNA: TGTGCCAGCGGGACTTACGAGGGTGGGTACTTC. V is TRBV2 and J is TRBJ2-7, with D perhaps matching TRBD2 (6 bases). The V end was cut by 8 bases, the J end by 12 bases, with 17 bases between. This CDR3 has 11 residues. Per the germline V gene, CDR1 is SNHLY and CDR2 is FYNNEI.